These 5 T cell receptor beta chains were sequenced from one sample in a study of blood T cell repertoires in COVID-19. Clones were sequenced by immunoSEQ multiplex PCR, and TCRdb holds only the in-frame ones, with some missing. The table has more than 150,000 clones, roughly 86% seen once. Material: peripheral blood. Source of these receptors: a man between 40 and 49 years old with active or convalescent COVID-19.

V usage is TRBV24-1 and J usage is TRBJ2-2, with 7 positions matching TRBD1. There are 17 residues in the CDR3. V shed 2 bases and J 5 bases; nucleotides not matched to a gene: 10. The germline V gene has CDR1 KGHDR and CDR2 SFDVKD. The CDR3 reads CATSDSKGGVRTGELFF. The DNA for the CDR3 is TGTGCCACCAGTGATTCTAAAGGGGGCGTACGTACCGGGGAGCTGTTTTTT.

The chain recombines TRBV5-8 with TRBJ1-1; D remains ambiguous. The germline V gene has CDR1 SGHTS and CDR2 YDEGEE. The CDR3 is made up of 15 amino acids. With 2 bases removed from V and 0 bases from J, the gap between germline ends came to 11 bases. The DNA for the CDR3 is TGTGCCAGCAGCTTAAGCGGACGGCTGAACACTGAAGCTTTCTTT. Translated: CASSLSGRLNTEAFF. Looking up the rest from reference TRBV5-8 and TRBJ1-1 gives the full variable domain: EAGVTQSPTHLIKTRGQQATLRCSPISGHTSVYWYQQALGLGLQFLLWYDEGEERNRGNFPPRFSGRQFPNYSSELNVNALELEDSALYLCASSLSGRLNTEAFFGQGTRLTVV.

CDR3 in DNA: TGTGCCAGCAGCCCCGGGACAGCACCTCCCAATGAGCAGTTCTTC. Amino acids: CASSPGTAPPNEQFF. The chain links TRBV7-6 to TRBJ2-1, with 7 bases that match TRBD1. J was trimmed by 6 bases and V by 5 bases; bases with no gene match: 10. This CDR3 has 15 residues. CDR1 SGHVS and CDR2 FNYEAQ come from the germline V gene.

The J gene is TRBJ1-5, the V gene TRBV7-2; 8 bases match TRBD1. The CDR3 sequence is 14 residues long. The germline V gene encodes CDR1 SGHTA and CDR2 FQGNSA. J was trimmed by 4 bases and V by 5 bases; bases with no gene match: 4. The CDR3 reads CASSATGVNQPQHF. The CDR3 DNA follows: TGTGCCAGCAGCGCGACAGGGGTAAATCAGCCCCAGCATTTT.

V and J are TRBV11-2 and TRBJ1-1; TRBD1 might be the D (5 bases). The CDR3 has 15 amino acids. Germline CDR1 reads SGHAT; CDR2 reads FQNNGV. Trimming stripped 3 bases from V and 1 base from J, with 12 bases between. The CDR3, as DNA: TGTGCCAGCAGCTTTATAGGGGCCAAGAACACTGAAGCTTTCTTT. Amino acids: CASSFIGAKNTEAFF.